Listed below are T cell receptor beta chains from one sample, sequenced in a study of blood T cell repertoires in COVID-19. The method was immunoSEQ multiplex PCR; TCRdb's version includes in-frame clones alone and lacks a portion of them. Here the sample spans about 210,000 clones, around nine tenths being singletons. The source material was PBMCs or T cells enriched from blood (not recorded which). These receptors were obtained from a woman in her 30s who had been exposed to COVID-19. The CDR3 runs from the conserved cysteine through the conserved F or W. D genes are given only for firm matches. Size values are once, few and many counts, or a class for expanded clones, and some rows have none.

TRBV28	-	TRBJ2-2	-	CASSRRAGGNTGELFF	TGTGCCAGCAGCCGACGGGCTGGAGGGAACACCGGGGAGCTGTTTTTT
TRBV30	TRBD1	TRBJ1-4	-	CAWSVGTGEKLFF	TGTGCCTGGAGCGTTGGGACAGGAGAAAAACTGTTTTTT
TRBV5-8	TRBD1	TRBJ1-2	-	CASSPGQGSYGYTF	TGTGCCAGCAGCCCGGGACAGGGATCCTATGGCTACACCTTC
TRBV10-1	-	TRBJ1-5	-	CASSESGGVQPQHF	TGCGCCAGCAGTGAGTCGGGGGGGGTACAGCCCCAGCATTTT
TRBV27	-	TRBJ1-2	-	CASSLGPLGQGYGYTF	TGTGCCAGCAGTTTAGGCCCCCTGGGACAAGGCTATGGCTACACCTTC
TRBV5-5	-	TRBJ1-5	-	CASSLGVGSSNQPQHF	TGTGCCAGCAGCTTGGGAGTAGGGAGTAGCAATCAGCCCCAGCATTTT
TRBV6-1	TRBD1	TRBJ1-3	few	CASSEGRGSLGNTIYF	TGTGCCAGCAGTGAAGGCAGGGGGTCCCTTGGAAACACCATATATTTT
TRBV18	-	TRBJ2-3	-	CASSLAGGATDTQYF	TGTGCCAGCTCACTCGCCGGGGGAGCAACAGATACGCAGTATTTT
TRBV10-3	-	TRBJ1-6	-	CAISEPGLNSPLHF	TGTGCCATCAGTGAGCCAGGGCTGAATTCACCCCTCCACTTT
TRBV6-5	-	TRBJ1-1	-	CASSYNRVELNTEAFF	TGTGCCAGCAGTTACAACCGTGTAGAGTTGAACACTGAAGCTTTCTTT
TRBV18	-	TRBJ1-4	-	CASSLGINEKLFF	TGTGCCAGCTCACTCGGGATCAATGAAAAACTGTTTTTT
TRBV27	-	TRBJ2-3	-	CASSSSGDATQYF	TGTGCCAGCAGTTCCTCGGGGGACGCTACGCAGTATTTT
TRBV11-3	TRBD2	TRBJ2-2	-	CASSLDGGGAATGELFF	TGTGCCAGCAGCTTAGATGGCGGGGGGGCAGCTACCGGGGAGCTGTTTTTT
TRBV6-5	-	TRBJ1-4	once	CASSLTGNEKLFF	TGTGCCAGCAGTCTGACCGGGAATGAAAAACTGTTTTTT
TRBV27	-	TRBJ1-3	-	CASSFNGGGNTIYF	TGTGCCAGCAGCTTTAACGGGGGTGGAAACACCATATATTTT
TRBV18	TRBD1	TRBJ1-1	-	CASSLAADRQSVAEAFF	TGTGCCAGCTCACTGGCAGCGGACAGGCAAAGTGTCGCTGAAGCTTTCTTT
TRBV27	-	TRBJ1-3	few	CASRSIGGNTIYF	TGTGCCAGCAGATCCATCGGGGGAAACACCATATATTTT